This T cell receptor beta chain was found in a study of breast tumors, draining lymph nodes, adjacent tissues (dated by TCRdb to the mid-2010s). Concerning the study at large: Breast cancer patients provided tumor, adjacent nontumor tissue and axillary lymph nodes, and the study compared the TCR beta repertoires across these three sources. In human breast cancer, the study set out to assess how tumor, surrounding tissue and draining lymph node repertoires relate to one another and whether T cells might be exchanged between them. The paper as a whole reports these results and caveats: Tumors showed preferential V and J gene usage, and their T-cell repertoire diversity fell below that of lymph nodes yet above that of nontumor tissue. In luminal-like breast cancer, tumor and nontumor tissue repertoires resembled each other significantly more than in basal-like breast cancer. The data were considered consistent with most tumor T cells being derived from the lymph node and subsequently expanding within tumor tissue. Rather than being directly demonstrated, the conclusion that tumor T cells originate in lymph nodes was presented as consistent with a hypothesis.

Lymph node samples came from the axillary draining lymph nodes of breast cancer patients. V drops 1 base and J drops 14 bases, leaving 10 bases in between. Taken from cysteine to phenylalanine, the CDR3 has 12 residues. The only DNA kept is the CDR3, 36 bases in frame from the first base. CDR1 SGHKS and CDR2 YYEKEE are derived from the germline V gene (reference sequence). Sequencing used an Illumina HiSeq 2000. Multiplex PCR amplification was used to generate the TCR beta chain libraries. High-throughput sequencing was used to analyze the amplified TCR beta chain products. TCRdb passed the public sequencing reads through fastp at Q25 and MiXCR, retaining productive beta sequences. A single entry per CDR3 protein holds the most common genes and DNA from its merged rows. Across this sample there are around 130,000 distinct CDR3 sequences, with about 20% seen only once. 2% to 2.5% of the sample goes to the ten largest clones.

Many counts were recorded for this clonotype. Its antigen has not been determined. Base quality data are lacking; no much larger clone is found one base away. The sequenced sample was axillary lymph node tissue. The chain couples TRBV5-5 to TRBJ1-6; a weak D assignment points to TRBD1 (5 bases agree). The receptor was derived from a female donor with breast cancer. Some clones in this sample may be carry-over from other donors' samples. The nucleotide sequence is given as TGTGCCAGCAGCTTGTCGGGGGTGGCCCTCCACTTT. It translates as CASSLSGVALHF.